This TCR beta chain originates from a study of blood T cell repertoires in COVID-19. Study-wide background: The study drew acute and convalescent COVID-19 samples from the United States, Italy and Spain.

Germline V gene sequence: CDR1 MNHEY, CDR2 SVGAGI. V was pared by 4 bases and J by 7 bases, with 16 bases between. There are 15 residues in the CDR3. This table comes from immunoSEQ multiplex PCR, and its TCRdb copy is limited to in-frame clones, with some not included. The table records around 190,000 clones, approximately 85% of them present only once. The sample was peripheral blood. The chain is built from TRBV6-5 and TRBJ2-2, with D tentatively TRBD1 (5 bases). This TCR was recovered from a woman in her sixties with acute or convalescent COVID-19. CDR3 residues: CASSFGRALGGELFF. The CDR3 bases are TGTGCCAGCAGTTTCGGCAGGGCCCTCGGCGGGGAGCTGTTTTTT.